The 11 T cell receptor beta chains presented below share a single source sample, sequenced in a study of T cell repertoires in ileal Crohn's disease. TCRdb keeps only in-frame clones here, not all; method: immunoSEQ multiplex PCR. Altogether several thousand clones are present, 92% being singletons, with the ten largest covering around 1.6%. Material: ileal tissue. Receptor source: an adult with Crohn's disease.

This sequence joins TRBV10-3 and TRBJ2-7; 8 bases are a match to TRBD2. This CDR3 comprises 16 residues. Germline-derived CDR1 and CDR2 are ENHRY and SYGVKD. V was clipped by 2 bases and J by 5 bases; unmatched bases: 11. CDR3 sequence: CAISEISSGRINEQYF. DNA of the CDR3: TGTGCCATCAGTGAGATTTCCAGCGGGAGAATCAACGAGCAGTACTTC.

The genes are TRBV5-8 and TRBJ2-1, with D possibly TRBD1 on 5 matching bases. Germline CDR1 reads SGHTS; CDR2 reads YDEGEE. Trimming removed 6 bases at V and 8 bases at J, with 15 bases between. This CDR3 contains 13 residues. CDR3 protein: CASIRAPADEQFF. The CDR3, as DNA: TGTGCCAGCATCAGGGCCCCTGCCGATGAGCAGTTCTTC.

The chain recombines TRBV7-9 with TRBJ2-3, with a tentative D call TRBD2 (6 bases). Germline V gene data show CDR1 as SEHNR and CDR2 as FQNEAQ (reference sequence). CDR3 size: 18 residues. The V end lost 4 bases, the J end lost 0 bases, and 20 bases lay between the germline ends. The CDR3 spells CASSSTGLAVLSTDTQYF. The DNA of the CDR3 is TGTGCCAGCAGCTCCACCGGCTTAGCGGTCCTTAGCACAGATACGCAGTATTTT. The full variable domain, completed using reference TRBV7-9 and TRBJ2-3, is DTGVSQNPRHKITKRGQNVTFRCDPISEHNRLYWYRQTLGQGPEFLTYFQNEAQLEKSRLLSDRFSAERPKGSFSTLEIQRTEQGDSAMYLCASSSTGLAVLSTDTQYFGPGTRLTVL.

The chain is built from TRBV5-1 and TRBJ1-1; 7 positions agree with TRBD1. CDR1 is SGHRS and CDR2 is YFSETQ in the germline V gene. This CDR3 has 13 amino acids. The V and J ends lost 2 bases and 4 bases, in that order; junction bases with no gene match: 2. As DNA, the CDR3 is TGCGCCAGCAGCTTACAGGGGCTCACTGAAGCTTTCTTT. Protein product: CASSLQGLTEAFF.

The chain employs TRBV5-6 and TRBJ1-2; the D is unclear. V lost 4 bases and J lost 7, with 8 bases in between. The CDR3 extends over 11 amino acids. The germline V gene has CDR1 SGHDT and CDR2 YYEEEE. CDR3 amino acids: CASSVRGGYTF. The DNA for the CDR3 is TGTGCCAGCAGCGTACGAGGTGGCTACACCTTC.

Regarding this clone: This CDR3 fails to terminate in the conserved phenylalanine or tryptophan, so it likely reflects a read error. The chain's CDR3 is CAISEPGQGVTEAFL. The CDR3, as DNA: TGTGCCATCAGTGAGCCGGGACAGGGTGTAACTGAAGCTTTCCTT. V is TRBV10-3 and J is TRBJ1-1; 9 bases agree with TRBD1. The CDR3 loop spans 15 amino acids. V was pared by 2 bases and J by 5 bases, with 6 bases of the junction left unmatched. The germline CDR1 and CDR2 sequences are ENHRY and SYGVKD.

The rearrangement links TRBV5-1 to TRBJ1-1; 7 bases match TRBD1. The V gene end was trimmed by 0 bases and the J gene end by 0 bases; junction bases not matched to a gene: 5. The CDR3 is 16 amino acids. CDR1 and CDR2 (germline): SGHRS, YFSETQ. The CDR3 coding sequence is TGCGCCAGCAGCTTGGCCACACAGGGGATGAACACTGAAGCTTTCTTT. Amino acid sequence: CASSLATQGMNTEAFF.

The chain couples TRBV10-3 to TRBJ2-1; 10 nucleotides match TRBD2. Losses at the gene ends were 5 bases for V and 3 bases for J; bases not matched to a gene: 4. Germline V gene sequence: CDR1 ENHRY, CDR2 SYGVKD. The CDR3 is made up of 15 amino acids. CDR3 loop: CAISPGTSVYNEQFF. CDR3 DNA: TGTGCCATCAGTCCCGGGACTAGCGTCTACAATGAGCAGTTCTTC.

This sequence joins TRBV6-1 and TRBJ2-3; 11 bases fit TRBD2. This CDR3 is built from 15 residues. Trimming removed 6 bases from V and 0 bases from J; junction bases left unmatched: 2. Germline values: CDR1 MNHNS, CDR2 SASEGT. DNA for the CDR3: TGTGCCAGCAGGGGACTAGCGGCTAGCACAGATACGCAGTATTTT. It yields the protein CASRGLAASTDTQYF.

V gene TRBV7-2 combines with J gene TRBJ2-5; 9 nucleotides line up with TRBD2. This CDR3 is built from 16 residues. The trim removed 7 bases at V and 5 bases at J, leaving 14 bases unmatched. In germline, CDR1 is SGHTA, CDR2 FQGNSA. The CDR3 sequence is CASTRGAFAGGETQYF. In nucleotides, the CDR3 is TGTGCCAGCACCAGGGGGGCGTTTGCGGGAGGGGAGACCCAGTACTTC.

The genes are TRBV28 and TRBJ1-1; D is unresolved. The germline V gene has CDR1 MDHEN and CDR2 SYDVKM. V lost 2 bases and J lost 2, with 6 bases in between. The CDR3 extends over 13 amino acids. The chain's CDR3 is CASSLAQNTEAFF. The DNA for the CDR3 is TGTGCCAGCAGTTTAGCACAAAACACTGAAGCTTTCTTT.